This is a list of T cell receptor beta chains from one sample in a study of shared clonotypes between healthy human individuals. Measured with immunoSEQ multiplex PCR; TCRdb has only the in-frame clones, and not every one. Among some 1,600,000 clones listed, approximately 98% were seen once. The sequencing input was naive CD4+ T cells sorted from blood. These TCRs come from a man aged 25-45 years in good health. CDR3s include the opening cysteine and the closing phenylalanine or tryptophan. D genes are given only for firm matches.

TRBD2	TRBV7-9	TRBJ2-3	CASSLASGAGITDTQYF	TGTGCCAGCAGCTTAGCCTCAGGAGCGGGGATCACAGATACGCAGTATTTT
TRBD1	TRBV2	TRBJ2-7	CASSQGTGGYEQYF	TGTGCCAGCAGCCAAGGGACAGGGGGCTACGAGCAGTACTTC
-	TRBV28	TRBJ1-1	CASSLGAYTEAFF	TGTGCCAGCAGTTTAGGGGCGTACACTGAAGCTTTCTTT
-	TRBV5-1	TRBJ2-7	CASSLGLPRYEQYF	TGCGCCAGCAGCTTGGGACTCCCAAGGTACGAGCAGTACTTC
-	TRBV10-3	TRBJ2-2	CAISELGLAGGELFF	TGTGCCATCAGTGAGTTGGGACTGGCCGGCGGGGAGCTGTTTTTT
TRBD2	TRBV5-1	TRBJ2-3	CASSLNSGLTDTQYF	TGCGCCAGCAGCTTAAATAGCGGGCTCACAGATACGCAGTATTTT
-	TRBV6-1	TRBJ2-7	CASSERLSSYEQYF	TGTGCCAGCAGTGAAAGGTTAAGCTCCTACGAGCAGTACTTC
TRBD1	TRBV6-6	TRBJ2-1	CASSYSPGQGRNEQFF	TGTGCCAGCAGTTACTCACCGGGACAGGGAAGGAATGAGCAGTTCTTC
TRBD1	TRBV9	TRBJ1-4	CASSAGTGRNEKLFF	TGTGCCAGCAGCGCGGGGACAGGGAGAAATGAAAAACTGTTTTTT
-	TRBV2	TRBJ2-7	CASKPGTSYEQYF	TGTGCCAGCAAACCCGGGACCTCCTACGAGCAGTACTTC
-	TRBV5-1	TRBJ2-1	CASSRDYLNEQFF	TGCGCCAGCAGCCGCGACTACTTAAATGAGCAGTTCTTC
TRBD1	TRBV27	TRBJ1-2	CASNLQGGTNYGYTF	TGTGCCAGCAATTTACAGGGGGGAACTAACTATGGCTACACCTTC
TRBD2	TRBV28	TRBJ2-7	CASTRGVSGRSSYEQYF	TGTGCCAGCACCCGTGGCGTTAGCGGGAGGAGCTCCTACGAGCAGTACTTC
-	TRBV9	TRBJ2-7	CASSVQGSLGEQYF	TGTGCCAGCAGCGTTCAAGGGTCCCTGGGCGAGCAGTACTTC
-	TRBV5-1	TRBJ2-2	CASSLAGNRGTGELFF	TGCGCCAGCAGCTTGGCCGGGAATAGAGGCACCGGGGAGCTGTTTTTT
-	TRBV10-3	TRBJ2-7	CAISDRREQYF	TGTGCCATCAGTGACAGACGAGAGCAGTACTTC
TRBD1	TRBV7-9	TRBJ2-4	CASSLKGGMSKNIQYF	TGTGCCAGCAGCTTAAAAGGGGGCATGTCCAAAAACATTCAGTACTTC
-	TRBV5-1	TRBJ2-1	CASSVADYSYNEQFF	TGCGCCAGCAGCGTAGCGGATTACTCCTACAATGAGCAGTTCTTC
TRBD1	TRBV18	TRBJ2-6	CASSPLDRGGLSGANVLTF	TGTGCCAGCTCACCACTGGACAGGGGGGGCCTATCTGGGGCCAACGTCCTGACTTTC
-	TRBV28	TRBJ1-5	CASSSRSWLSRIQPQHF	TGTGCCAGCAGCTCGCGAAGTTGGCTTAGCAGGATTCAGCCCCAGCATTTT
TRBD2	TRBV27	TRBJ2-7	CASSLGTSGYEQYF	TGTGCCAGCAGTTTAGGGACTAGCGGGTACGAGCAGTACTTC
-	TRBV9	TRBJ2-3	CASSVDSNTDTQYF	TGTGCCAGCAGCGTAGATAGTAACACAGATACGCAGTATTTT
-	TRBV10-3	TRBJ2-7	CAISGRDMSDEQYF	TGTGCCATCAGTGGCCGGGACATGTCTGACGAGCAGTACTTC
TRBD1	TRBV29-1	TRBJ1-1	CSVDRGPMNTEAFF	TGCAGCGTTGACAGGGGGCCAATGAACACTGAAGCTTTCTTT
-	TRBV7-2	TRBJ2-3	CASSFRVLADTQYF	TGTGCCAGCAGCTTTAGGGTCCTGGCAGATACGCAGTATTTT
TRBD2	TRBV28	TRBJ2-5	CASSSGLVKPQETQYF	TGTGCCAGCAGTTCGGGACTAGTGAAGCCCCAAGAGACCCAGTACTTC
TRBD1	TRBV5-1	TRBJ2-7	CASSWDRDYEQYF	TGCGCCAGCAGCTGGGACAGAGACTACGAGCAGTACTTC
TRBD2	TRBV27	TRBJ2-1	CASSHTGLALTYNEQFF	TGTGCCAGCAGCCATACGGGACTAGCGCTTACCTACAATGAGCAGTTCTTC
-	TRBV6-5	TRBJ2-7	CASSYGAGRSYEQYF	TGTGCCAGCAGTTACGGGGCAGGTCGATCCTACGAGCAGTACTTC